The clone carrying this TCR beta chain has more than one count but fewer than ten. A J-beta primer mix and a sample-barcoded 5' primer were used in a second PCR of about 7 to 12 cycles. TCRdb independently ran MiXCR on the 5' RACE reads; one entry per CDR3 protein. The sample records 700,000 to 900,000 distinct CDR3 sequences, under 30% being singletons. These data originate in a study of blood T cells in healthy people across ages. Germline V CDR1 and CDR2: MGHRA, YSYEKL. The CDR3 is 15 amino acids. This sample was also put to use in a study of T cells of mothers and their children.

Sequenced material: blood. V and J are TRBV4-1 and TRBJ2-5; 9 bases line up with TRBD2. Near its end, the DNA agrees better with TRBJ2-1, so the J call may be wrong. This sequence originates from a boy aged 5-17 years in good health. CDR3: CASSRGLAGSGEQFF. CDR3 nucleotides: TGCGCCAGCAGCAGGGGGCTAGCGGGGTCCGGGGAGCAGTTCTTC.